The T cell receptor beta chain described here comes from a study of identical twins. Findings and limits, study-wide: Surplus twin overlap in beta out-of-frame sequences was less pronounced. The abundant beta clonotypes from cord blood had fewer insertions, and memory repertoires had none of this.

Trimming cost V 6 bases and J 4 bases; bases outside gene matches: 12. Germline V gene lookup returns CDR1 KGHSH and CDR2 LQKENI. The CDR3 extends over 16 amino acids. Only a few counts were recorded for this clonotype. What it binds is unknown. Unique molecular identifiers were present on cDNA, and template switching added a universal primer site. TCRdb independently ran MiXCR on the 5' RACE reads; one entry per CDR3 protein. This sample has around 690,000 distinct CDR3 sequences, with 21% found just once. This sample also belongs to another study, concerning T cells expressing NK-cell markers. As reported in that work: One of eight sequenced donors was HCMV-seronegative; the other seven were seropositive.

What was sequenced was PBMCs. The TCR was taken from a young woman in good health. The rearrangement uses TRBV18 and TRBJ2-7, with 10 bases aligning to TRBD2. Written as DNA, the CDR3 is TGTGCCAGCTCTCGTTTGACCGGGACTAGCGCTTACGAGCAGTACTTC. Amino acid sequence: CASSRLTGTSAYEQYF.